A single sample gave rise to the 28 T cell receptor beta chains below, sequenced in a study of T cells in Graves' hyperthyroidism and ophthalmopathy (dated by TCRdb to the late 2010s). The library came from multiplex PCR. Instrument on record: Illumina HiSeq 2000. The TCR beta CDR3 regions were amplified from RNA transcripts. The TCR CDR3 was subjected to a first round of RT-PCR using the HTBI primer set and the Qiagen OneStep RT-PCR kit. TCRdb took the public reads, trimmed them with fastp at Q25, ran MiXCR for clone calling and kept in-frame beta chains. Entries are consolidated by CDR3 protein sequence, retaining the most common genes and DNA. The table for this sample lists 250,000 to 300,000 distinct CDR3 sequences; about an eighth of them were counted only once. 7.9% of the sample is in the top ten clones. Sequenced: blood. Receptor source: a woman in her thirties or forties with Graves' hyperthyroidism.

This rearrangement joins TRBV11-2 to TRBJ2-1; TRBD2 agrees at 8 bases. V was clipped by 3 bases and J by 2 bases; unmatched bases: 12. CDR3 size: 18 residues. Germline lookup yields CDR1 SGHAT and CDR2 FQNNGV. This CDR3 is CASSLASGPRDTYNEQFF. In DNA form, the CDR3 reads TGTGCCAGCAGCTTGGCTAGCGGGCCCCGAGACACCTACAATGAGCAGTTCTTC.

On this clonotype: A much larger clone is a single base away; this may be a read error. The CDR3 nucleotides read TGTGCCAGCGGCCCTGGGACTAGCGGGAGCGAGCAGTTCTTC. It codes for CASGPGTSGSEQFF. This rearrangement joins TRBV7-3 to TRBJ2-1, with 14 bases fitting TRBD2. The J segment lost 10 bases and the V segment lost 8 bases, leaving 7 bases of the junction unmatched. The CDR3 contains 14 residues. Germline assignment: CDR1 SGHTA and CDR2 FQGTGA.

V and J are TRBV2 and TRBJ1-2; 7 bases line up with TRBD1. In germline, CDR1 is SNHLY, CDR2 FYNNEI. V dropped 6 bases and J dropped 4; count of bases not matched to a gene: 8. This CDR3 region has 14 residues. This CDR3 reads CASSPGGVGYGYTF. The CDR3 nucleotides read TGTGCCAGCAGCCCAGGGGGAGTGGGCTATGGCTACACCTTC.

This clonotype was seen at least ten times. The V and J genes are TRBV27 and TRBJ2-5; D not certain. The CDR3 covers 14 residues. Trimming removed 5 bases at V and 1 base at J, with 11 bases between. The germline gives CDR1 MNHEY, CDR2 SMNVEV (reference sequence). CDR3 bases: TGTGCCAGCAGTGGATGGGCCTCCCAAGAGACCCAGTACTTC. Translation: CASSGWASQETQYF.

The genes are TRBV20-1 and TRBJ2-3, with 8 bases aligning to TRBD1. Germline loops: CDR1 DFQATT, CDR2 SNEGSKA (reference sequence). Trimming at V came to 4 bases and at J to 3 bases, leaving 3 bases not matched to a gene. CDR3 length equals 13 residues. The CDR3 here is CSAKDRVTDTQYF. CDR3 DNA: TGCAGTGCTAAGGACAGGGTTACAGATACGCAGTATTTT.

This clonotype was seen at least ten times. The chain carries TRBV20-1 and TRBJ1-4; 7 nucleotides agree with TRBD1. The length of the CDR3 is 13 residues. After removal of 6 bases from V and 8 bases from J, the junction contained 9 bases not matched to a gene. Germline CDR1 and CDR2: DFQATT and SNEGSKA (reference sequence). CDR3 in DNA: TGCAGTGCAATGACAGGGAGTGACGAAAAACTGTTTTTT. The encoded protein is CSAMTGSDEKLFF.

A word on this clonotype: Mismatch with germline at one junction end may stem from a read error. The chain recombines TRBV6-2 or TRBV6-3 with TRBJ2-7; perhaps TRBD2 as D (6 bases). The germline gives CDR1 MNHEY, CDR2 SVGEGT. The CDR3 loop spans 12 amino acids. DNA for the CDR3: TGTGACAGCAGGACGGGAGTCTACGAGCAGTACTTC. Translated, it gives CDSRTGVYEQYF.

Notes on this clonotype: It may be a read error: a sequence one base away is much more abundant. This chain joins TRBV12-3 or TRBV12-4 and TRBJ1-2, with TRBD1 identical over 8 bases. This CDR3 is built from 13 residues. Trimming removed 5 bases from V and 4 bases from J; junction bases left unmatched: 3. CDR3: CASSAGTGYGYTF. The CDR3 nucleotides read TGTGCCAGCAGTGCGGGGACAGGCTATGGCTACACCTTC.

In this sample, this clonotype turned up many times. The CDR3 loop is CASSIGGSPEQFF. As DNA, the CDR3 is TGTGCCAGTAGTATAGGAGGGAGCCCTGAGCAGTTCTTC. The V gene is TRBV19, the J gene TRBJ2-1; tentatively, D is TRBD2 (5 bases). The CDR3 extends over 13 amino acids. The ends were cut back, 1 base at V and 9 bases at J, with 10 bases in the middle. Germline loops: CDR1 LNHDA, CDR2 SQIVND (reference sequence).

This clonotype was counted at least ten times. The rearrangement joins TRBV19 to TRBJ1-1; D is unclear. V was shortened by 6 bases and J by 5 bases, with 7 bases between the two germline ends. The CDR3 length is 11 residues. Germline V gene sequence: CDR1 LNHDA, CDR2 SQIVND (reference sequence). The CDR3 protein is CASSRRTEAFF. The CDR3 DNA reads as TGTGCCAGTAGCCGAAGGACTGAAGCTTTCTTT.

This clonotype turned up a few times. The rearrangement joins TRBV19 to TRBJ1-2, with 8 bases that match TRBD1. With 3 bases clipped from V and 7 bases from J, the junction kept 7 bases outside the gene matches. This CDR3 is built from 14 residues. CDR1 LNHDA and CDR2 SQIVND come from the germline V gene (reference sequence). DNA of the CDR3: TGTGCCAGTAGTATGAGGCAGGGGGCAGGTGGCTACACCTTC. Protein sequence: CASSMRQGAGGYTF. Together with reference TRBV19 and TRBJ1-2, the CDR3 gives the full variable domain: DGGITQSPKYLFRKEGQNVTLSCEQNLNHDAMYWYRQDPGQGLRLIYYSQIVNDFQKGDIAEGYSVSREKKESFPLTVTSAQKNPTAFYLCASSMRQGAGGYTFGSGTRLTVV.

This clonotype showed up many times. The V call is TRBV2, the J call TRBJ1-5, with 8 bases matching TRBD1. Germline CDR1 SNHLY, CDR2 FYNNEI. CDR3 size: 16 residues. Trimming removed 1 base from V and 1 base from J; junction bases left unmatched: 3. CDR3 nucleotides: TGTGCCAGCAGTGAAGAACGGGACAGGAGCAATCAGCCCCAGCATTTT. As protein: CASSEERDRSNQPQHF.

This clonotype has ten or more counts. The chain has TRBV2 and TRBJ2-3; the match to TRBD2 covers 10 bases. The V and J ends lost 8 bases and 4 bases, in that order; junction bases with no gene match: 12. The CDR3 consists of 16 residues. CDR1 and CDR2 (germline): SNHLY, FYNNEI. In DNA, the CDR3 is TGTGCCAGCTCTGGTAGGCGTCTAGCGGGAGCAGATACGCAGTATTTT. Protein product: CASSGRRLAGADTQYF.

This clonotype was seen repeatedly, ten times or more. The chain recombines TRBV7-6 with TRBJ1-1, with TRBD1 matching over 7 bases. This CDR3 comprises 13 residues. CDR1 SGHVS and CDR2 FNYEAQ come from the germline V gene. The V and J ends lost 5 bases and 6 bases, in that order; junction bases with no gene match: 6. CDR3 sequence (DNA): TGTGCCAGCAGCCCGGGACAGTGGGCTGAAGCTTTCTTT. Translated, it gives CASSPGQWAEAFF.

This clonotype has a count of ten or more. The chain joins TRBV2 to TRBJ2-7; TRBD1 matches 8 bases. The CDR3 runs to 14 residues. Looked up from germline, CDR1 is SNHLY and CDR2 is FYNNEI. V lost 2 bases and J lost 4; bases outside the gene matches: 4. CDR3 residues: CASSEPGQVYEQYF. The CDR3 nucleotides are TGTGCCAGCAGTGAACCGGGACAGGTATACGAGCAGTACTTC.

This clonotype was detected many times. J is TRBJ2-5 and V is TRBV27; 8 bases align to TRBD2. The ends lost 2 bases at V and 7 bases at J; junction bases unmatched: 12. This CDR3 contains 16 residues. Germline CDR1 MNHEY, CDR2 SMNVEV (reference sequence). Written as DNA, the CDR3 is TGTGCCAGCAGTTTAGGGGCACGAGCGGGAGTGGGGACCCAGTACTTC. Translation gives CASSLGARAGVGTQYF.

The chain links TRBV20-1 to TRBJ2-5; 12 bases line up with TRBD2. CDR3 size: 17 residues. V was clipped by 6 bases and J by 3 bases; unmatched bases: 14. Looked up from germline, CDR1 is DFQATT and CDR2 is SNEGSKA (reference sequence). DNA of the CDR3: TGCAGTGCCGACAAGTCCCTTTCTAGCGGGAGGGAAGAGACCCAGTACTTC. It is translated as CSADKSLSSGREETQYF.

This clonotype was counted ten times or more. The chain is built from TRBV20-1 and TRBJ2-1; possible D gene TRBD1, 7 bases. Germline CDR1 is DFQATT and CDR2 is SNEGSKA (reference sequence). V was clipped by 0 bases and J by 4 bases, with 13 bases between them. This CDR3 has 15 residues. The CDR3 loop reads CSARDGQGGYNEQFF. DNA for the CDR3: TGCAGTGCTAGAGATGGGCAGGGGGGTTACAATGAGCAGTTCTTC.

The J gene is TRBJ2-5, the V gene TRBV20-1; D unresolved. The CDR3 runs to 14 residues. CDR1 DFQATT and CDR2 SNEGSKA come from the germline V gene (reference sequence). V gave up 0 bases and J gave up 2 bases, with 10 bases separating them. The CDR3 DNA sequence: TGCAGTGCTAGAGATAGAAGGGCTCAAGAGACCCAGTACTTC. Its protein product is CSARDRRAQETQYF.

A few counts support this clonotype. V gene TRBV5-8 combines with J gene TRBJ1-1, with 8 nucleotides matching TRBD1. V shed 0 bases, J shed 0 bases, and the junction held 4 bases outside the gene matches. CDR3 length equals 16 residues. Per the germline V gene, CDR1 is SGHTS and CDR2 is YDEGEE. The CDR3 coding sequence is TGTGCCAGCAGCTTGGGGCAGGGGGCTTTGAACACTGAAGCTTTCTTT. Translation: CASSLGQGALNTEAFF.

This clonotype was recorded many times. CDR3 region: CASSLGDREGNQPQHF. The CDR3 DNA is TGCGCCAGCAGCTTGGGGGACAGGGAAGGCAATCAGCCCCAGCATTTT. The gene calls are TRBV5-1 and TRBJ1-5, with TRBD1 identical over 9 bases. The CDR3 extends over 16 amino acids. Germline loops: CDR1 SGHRS, CDR2 YFSETQ. The V and J ends lost 0 bases and 2 bases, in that order; junction bases with no gene match: 3.

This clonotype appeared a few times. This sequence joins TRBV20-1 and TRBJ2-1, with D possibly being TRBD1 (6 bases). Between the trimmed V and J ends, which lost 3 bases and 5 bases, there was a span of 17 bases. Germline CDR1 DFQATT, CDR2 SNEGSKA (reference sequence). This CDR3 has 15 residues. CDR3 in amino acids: CSASVGQGFDNEQFF. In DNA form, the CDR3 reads TGCAGTGCTAGTGTAGGGCAGGGGTTCGACAATGAGCAGTTCTTC.

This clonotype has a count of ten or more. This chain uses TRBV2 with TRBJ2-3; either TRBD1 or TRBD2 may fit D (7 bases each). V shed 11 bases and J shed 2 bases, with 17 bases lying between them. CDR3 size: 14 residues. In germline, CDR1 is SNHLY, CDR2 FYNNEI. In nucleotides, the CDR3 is TGTGCCTCCGGGGGGACAGTCCTCACAGATACGCAGTATTTT. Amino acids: CASGGTVLTDTQYF.

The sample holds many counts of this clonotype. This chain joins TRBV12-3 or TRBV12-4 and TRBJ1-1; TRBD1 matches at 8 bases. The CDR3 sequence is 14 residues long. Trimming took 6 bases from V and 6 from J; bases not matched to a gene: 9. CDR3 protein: CASRSSGGAAEAFF. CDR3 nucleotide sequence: TGTGCCAGCAGATCCTCAGGGGGCGCAGCTGAAGCTTTCTTT.

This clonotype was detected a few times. The CDR3, as DNA: TGTGCCAGCAGCCTGGGACCCCAGGATGAGCAGTTCTTC. As protein: CASSLGPQDEQFF. This sequence joins TRBV7-2 and TRBJ2-1; D may match TRBD1 or TRBD2 (5 bases each). The length of the CDR3 is 13 residues. The V gene's germline CDR1 is SGHTA and CDR2 FQGNSA. V gave up 5 bases and J gave up 8 bases, with 13 bases separating them.

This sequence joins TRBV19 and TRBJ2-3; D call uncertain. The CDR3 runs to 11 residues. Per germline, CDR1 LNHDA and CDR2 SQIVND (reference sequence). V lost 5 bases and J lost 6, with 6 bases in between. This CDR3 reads CASSAADTQYF. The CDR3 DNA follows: TGTGCCAGTAGTGCAGCGGATACGCAGTATTTT.

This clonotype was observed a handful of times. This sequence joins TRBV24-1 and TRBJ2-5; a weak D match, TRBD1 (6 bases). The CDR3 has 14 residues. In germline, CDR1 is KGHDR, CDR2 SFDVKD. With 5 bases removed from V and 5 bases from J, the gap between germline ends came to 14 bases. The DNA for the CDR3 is TGTGCCACCAGTGGTGCAACAGGGACGGAGACCCAGTACTTC. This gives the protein CATSGATGTETQYF.

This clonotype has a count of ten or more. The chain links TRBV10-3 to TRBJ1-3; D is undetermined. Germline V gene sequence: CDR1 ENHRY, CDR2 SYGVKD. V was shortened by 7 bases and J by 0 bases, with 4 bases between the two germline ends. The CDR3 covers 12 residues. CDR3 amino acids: CAITGSGNTIYF. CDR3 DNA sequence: TGTGCCATCACAGGCTCTGGAAACACCATATATTTT.